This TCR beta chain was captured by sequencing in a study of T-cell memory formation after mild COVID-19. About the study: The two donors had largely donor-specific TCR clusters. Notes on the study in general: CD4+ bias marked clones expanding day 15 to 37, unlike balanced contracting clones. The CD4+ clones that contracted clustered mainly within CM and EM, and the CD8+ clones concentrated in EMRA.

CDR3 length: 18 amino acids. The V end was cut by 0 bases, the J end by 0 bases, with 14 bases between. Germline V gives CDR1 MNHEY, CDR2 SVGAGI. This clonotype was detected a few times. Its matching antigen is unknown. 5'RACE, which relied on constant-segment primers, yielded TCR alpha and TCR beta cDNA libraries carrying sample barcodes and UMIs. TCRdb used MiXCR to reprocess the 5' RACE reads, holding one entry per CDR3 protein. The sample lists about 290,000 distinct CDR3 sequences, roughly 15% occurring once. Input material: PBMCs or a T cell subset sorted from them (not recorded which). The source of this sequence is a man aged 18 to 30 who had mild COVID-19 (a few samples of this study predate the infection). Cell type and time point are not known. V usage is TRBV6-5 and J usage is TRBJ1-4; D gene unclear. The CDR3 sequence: CASSYSNRAETTNEKLFF. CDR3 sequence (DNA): TGTGCCAGCAGTTACTCGAATCGGGCGGAGACAACTAATGAAAAACTGTTTTTT.